This is a list of T cell receptor beta chains from one sample in a study of OX40 agonist ivuxolimab in advanced cancers. Clones were sequenced by immunoSEQ multiplex PCR, and TCRdb holds only the in-frame ones, with some missing. The sample has 70,000 to 95,000 clones; 91% are singletons. The source was CD4+ or CD8+ T cells sorted from blood, collected in a trial of the OX40 agonist ivuxolimab. The receptors were sampled from an adult with an advanced solid tumor such as melanoma, head and neck, liver or kidney cancer. CDR3s include the opening cysteine and the closing phenylalanine or tryptophan. Fields, in order: D gene, clone size, J gene, V gene, CDR3 protein, CDR3 DNA. D genes are given only for firm matches. Clone size appears in some rows only: once, few, many, or a class for an expanded clone.

TRBD1,-,TRBJ1-1,TRBV6-1,CASSPTGGTEAFF,TGTGCCAGCAGTCCGACAGGGGGCACTGAAGCTTTCTTT
-,-,TRBJ1-1,TRBV27,CASSFWQGRGSNTEAFF,TGTGCCAGCAGTTTTTGGCAGGGACGGGGGAGTAACACTGAAGCTTTCTTT
-,-,TRBJ2-7,TRBV29-1,CSVGTNYEQYF,TGCAGCGTCGGGACAAACTACGAGCAGTACTTC
-,-,TRBJ2-5,TRBV7-2,CASSLGAAETQYF,TGTGCCAGCAGCCTTGGGGCTGCAGAGACCCAGTACTTC
-,-,TRBJ2-7,TRBV28,CASRSQGESYEQYF,TGTGCCAGCAGATCACAGGGAGAGTCCTACGAGCAGTACTTC
-,-,TRBJ2-7,TRBV2,CASSDRAREQYF,TGTGCCAGCAGTGACAGGGCACGCGAGCAGTACTTC
-,-,TRBJ2-3,TRBV11-2,CAGGSSEVQYF,TGTGCCGGGGGCTCCTCTGAGGTGCAGTATTTT
-,once,TRBJ2-7,TRBV5-4,CASSVSSYEQYF,TGTGCCAGCAGCGTCAGCTCCTACGAGCAGTACTTC
-,-,TRBJ2-5,TRBV7-8,CASTPSAVSGAVETQYF,TGTGCCAGCACCCCCTCCGCGGTGTCGGGAGCGGTAGAGACCCAGTACTTC
-,few,TRBJ1-5,TRBV7-2,CASSPTRGTRNQPQHF,TGTGCCAGCAGCCCCACCCGAGGGACTAGGAATCAGCCCCAGCATTTT
TRBD1,-,TRBJ2-7,TRBV18,CASSPQGDEQYF,TGTGCCAGCTCACCTCAGGGGGACGAGCAGTACTTC
TRBD1,-,TRBJ1-1,TRBV27,CASSSYQGAVNTEAFF,TGTGCCAGCAGCTCCTACCAGGGGGCTGTGAACACTGAAGCTTTCTTT
-,-,TRBJ2-7,TRBV19,CASSTIGGEQYF,TGTGCCAGTAGTACAATAGGGGGCGAGCAGTACTTC
-,-,TRBJ2-3,TRBV18,CASSRGPGAQDTQYF,TGTGCCAGCTCCCGGGGGCCAGGGGCACAGGATACGCAGTATTTT
-,-,TRBJ2-5,TRBV5-1,CASSSTWETQYF,TGCGCCAGCAGCTCGACCTGGGAGACCCAGTACTTC
-,-,TRBJ1-3,TRBV9,CASSSAVDSGNTIYF,TGTGCCAGCAGCTCGGCAGTCGACTCTGGAAACACCATATATTTT
TRBD1,-,TRBJ2-4,TRBV5-1,CASSFMAGGRRNIQYF,TGCGCCAGCAGCTTTATGGCAGGGGGCAGACGAAACATTCAGTACTTC
-,-,TRBJ1-1,TRBV5-1,CASSRETEAFF,TGCGCCAGCAGCCGGGAAACTGAAGCTTTCTTT
-,-,TRBJ2-7,TRBV19,CASRAQYF,TGTGCCAGCCGAGCCCAGTACTTC
-,-,TRBJ2-7,TRBV30,CAWSGQGPRSYEQYF,TGTGCCTGGAGTGGTCAAGGGCCTCGCTCCTACGAGCAGTACTTC
TRBD1,-,TRBJ1-1,TRBV6-6,CASSYGTGKGEAFF,TGTGCCAGCAGTTACGGGACAGGGAAGGGTGAAGCTTTCTTT
-,-,TRBJ1-2,TRBV30,CAWSVGHYGYTF,TGTGCCTGGAGTGTAGGGCACTATGGCTACACCTTC
-,-,TRBJ2-7,TRBV5-6,CASSLLTGILSYEQYF,TGTGCCAGCAGCTTACTGACAGGCATCCTCTCCTACGAGCAGTACTTC
-,-,TRBJ2-4,TRBV6-1,CASSEQGFRALAKNIQYF,TGTGCCAGCAGTGAGCAAGGTTTCCGGGCCTTAGCCAAAAACATTCAGTACTTC
TRBD1,-,TRBJ1-2,TRBV7-9,CASSLAGTGRYGYTF,TGTGCCAGCAGCTTAGCAGGGACAGGACGTTATGGCTACACCTTC
-,-,TRBJ2-3,TRBV2,CASRRASTDTQYF,TGTGCCAGCAGACGGGCCAGCACAGATACGCAGTATTTT
-,once,TRBJ2-3,TRBV5-1,CASSLDGSTDTQYF,TGCGCCAGCAGCTTGGACGGGAGCACAGATACGCAGTATTTT
TRBD1,-,TRBJ2-3,TRBV5-1,CASSITGASTDTQYF,TGCGCCAGCAGCATAACAGGGGCTAGCACAGATACGCAGTATTTT
-,-,TRBJ2-2,TRBV2,CASSVYRGGPGELFF,TGTGCCAGCAGTGTCTACAGGGGGGGCCCCGGGGAGCTGTTTTTT
-,-,TRBJ1-1,TRBV28,CASSLPLGALMNTEAFF,TGTGCCAGCAGTTTACCATTAGGGGCCCTGATGAACACTGAAGCTTTCTTT
TRBD1,-,TRBJ1-2,TRBV6-1,CASSLSGGRGYTF,TGTGCCAGCAGCCTTTCAGGGGGCCGGGGCTACACCTTC
-,-,TRBJ2-7,TRBV5-1,CASSPSGTASYEQYF,TGCGCCAGCAGCCCGTCCGGGACGGCCTCCTACGAGCAGTACTTC
TRBD2,-,TRBJ2-7,TRBV2,CASKRLASPNEQYF,TGTGCCAGCAAACGACTAGCTTCTCCCAACGAGCAGTACTTC
TRBD1,-,TRBJ2-7,TRBV5-1,CASRLQQGLSYEQYF,TGCGCCAGCAGATTACAACAGGGGCTATCCTACGAGCAGTACTTC
-,-,TRBJ2-7,TRBV7-3,CASSARGGGYYEQYF,TGTGCCAGCAGCGCCCGGGGCGGGGGCTACTACGAACAGTACTTC
-,once,TRBJ2-3,TRBV28,CASSWAGGGTDTQYF,TGTGCCAGCAGTTGGGCAGGGGGGGGCACAGATACGCAGTATTTT
-,-,TRBJ1-1,TRBV7-6,CASSPPGRPGTEAFF,TGTGCCAGCAGCCCCCCAGGGCGCCCCGGCACTGAAGCTTTCTTT
-,-,TRBJ2-3,TRBV11-3,CASSLDTGAQYF,TGTGCCAGCAGCTTAGACACGGGGGCGCAGTATTTT
-,-,TRBJ2-3,TRBV6-5,CGSRADTQYF,TGTGGCAGCAGGGCGGATACGCAGTATTTT
TRBD1,-,TRBJ2-6,TRBV4-1,CASSQPTGGVRGANVLTF,TGCGCCAGCAGCCAACCGACAGGGGGCGTACGTGGGGCCAACGTCCTGACTTTC
TRBD1,-,TRBJ2-1,TRBV19,CASSMRGTDFYNEQFF,TGTGCCAGTAGTATGAGGGGGACAGATTTTTACAATGAGCAGTTCTTC
TRBD1,-,TRBJ2-7,TRBV15,CATSRPQGAGYEQYF,TGTGCCACCAGCAGACCACAGGGGGCTGGCTACGAGCAGTACTTC
-,-,TRBJ2-2,TRBV5-5,CASRKHRDSSRVNTGELFF,TGTGCCAGCAGAAAACACCGGGACTCCTCCCGGGTGAACACCGGGGAGCTGTTTTTT
-,-,TRBJ2-6,TRBV7-2,CASSARSGGANVLTF,TGTGCCAGCAGCGCCAGGTCGGGTGGGGCCAACGTCCTGACTTTC
-,-,TRBJ1-5,TRBV19,CASSMGGSPQPQHF,TGTGCCAGTAGTATGGGGGGATCTCCTCAGCCCCAGCATTTT
TRBD2,-,TRBJ2-7,TRBV18,CASSPGLANSYEQYF,TGTGCCAGCTCACCAGGACTAGCGAACTCCTACGAGCAGTACTTC
-,-,TRBJ2-6,TRBV11-1,CASSSADYKGVPGANVLTF,TGTGCCAGCAGCTCCGCCGATTATAAGGGAGTACCTGGGGCCAACGTCCTGACTTTC
-,-,TRBJ2-7,TRBV5-1,CASSLDKEQYF,TGCGCCAGCAGCTTGGACAAGGAGCAGTACTTC
-,-,TRBJ2-6,TRBV11-3,CASSVGGSGANVLTF,TGTGCCAGCAGCGTGGGGGGCTCTGGGGCCAACGTCCTGACTTTC
-,few,TRBJ1-5,TRBV21-1,CASNTGTGGRQPQHF,TGTGCCAGCAACACCGGGACAGGAGGTCGGCAGCCCCAGCATTTT